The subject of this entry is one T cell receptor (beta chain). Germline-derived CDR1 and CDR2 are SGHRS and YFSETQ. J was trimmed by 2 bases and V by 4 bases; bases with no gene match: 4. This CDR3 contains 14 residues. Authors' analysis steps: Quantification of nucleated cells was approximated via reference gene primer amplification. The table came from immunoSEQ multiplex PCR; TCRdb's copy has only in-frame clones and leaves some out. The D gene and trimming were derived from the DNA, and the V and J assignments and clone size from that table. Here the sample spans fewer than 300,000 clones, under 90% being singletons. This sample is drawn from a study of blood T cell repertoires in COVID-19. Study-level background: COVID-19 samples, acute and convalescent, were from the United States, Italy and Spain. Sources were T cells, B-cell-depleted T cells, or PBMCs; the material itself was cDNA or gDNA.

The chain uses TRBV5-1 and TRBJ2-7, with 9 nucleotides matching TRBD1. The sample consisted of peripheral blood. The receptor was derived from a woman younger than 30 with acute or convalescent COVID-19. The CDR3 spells CASSDWTGAYEQYF. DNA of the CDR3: TGCGCCAGCAGCGACTGGACAGGGGCCTACGAGCAGTACTTC.